This T cell receptor (beta chain) stems from a study of metastatic and nonmetastatic thyroid tumors. Patients underwent thyroid surgery, and none had received any treatment before it. Worth noting for this clone: At one end, the junction sequence differs from germline, possibly due to a read error.

The CDR3 length is 12 residues. In germline, CDR1 is LGHNA, CDR2 YNFKEQ. Study processing details: It was from CDR3 differences across clinicopathological groups that a distant-metastasis classifier for papillary thyroid cancer was built. TCRdb used MiXCR to call clones anew from the PCR reads. Here the V and J calls rest on TCRdb's processing, not on the authors' analysis. The sample consists of about 15,000 clones, approximately 19% of them appearing once. The sample comprised blood. This rearrangement joins TRBV4-2 to TRBJ2-1, with D perhaps TRBD1 (6 bases). This receptor was taken from a female donor with papillary thyroid cancer or a benign thyroid nodule (not recorded which). Some clones in this sample may be carry-over from other donors' samples. CDR3 loop: CASSQRDNEEFF. DNA for the CDR3: TGTGCCAGCAGCCAACGGGACAATGAGGAGTTCTTC.